The 19 T cell receptor beta chains below come from one sample, sequenced in a study of tissue T cells after allogeneic stem cell transplantation. TCRdb's copy holds only in-frame clones and misses some; the assay was immunoSEQ multiplex PCR. The top ten hold approximately 0.72% of the sample, which has roughly 50,000 clones, around 73% seen once. Input material: sorted cells pooled from one or two spleens. Receptors originate from a pool of C57BL/6 mice in good health.

On this clone: Genes here carry mouse names. The read halts 1 residue ahead of the CDR3 end, with the missing end drawn from the germline J gene. V is TRBV13-2 and J is TRBJ2-7, with D possibly TRBD1 on 6 matching bases. From germline, CDR1 is NNHNN and CDR2 SYGAGS (reference sequence). Trimming removed 4 bases at V and 3 bases at J, with 8 bases between. The CDR3 has 12 amino acids. CDR3 bases read: TGTGCCAGCGGTCAAGGGGGCTATGAACAGTAC. This codes for CASGQGGYEQY. The entire CDR3 protein is CASGQGGYEQYF.

Of note for this clone: The gene names given are mouse names. The CDR3 is cut off 1 residue early in the read; its end comes from the germline J gene. The V and J genes are TRBV13-2 and TRBJ2-4; the match to TRBD2 covers 9 bases. Trimming cost V 3 bases and J 2 bases; bases outside gene matches: 1. Germline V gives CDR1 NNHNN, CDR2 SYGAGS (reference sequence). The CDR3 has 14 residues. Partial CDR3 DNA: TGTGCCAGCGGTGGACTGGGGGTTCAAAACACCTTGTAC. This encodes CASGGLGVQNTLY. The whole CDR3 sequence is CASGGLGVQNTLYF.

This clone appeared a single time. The genes and germline here are from mouse. The CDR3 end is not reached by the read, which stops 1 residue before it; the germline J gene fills it in. This chain connects TRBV31 to TRBJ1-1; D is unclear. V lost 3 bases and J lost 7, with 9 bases in between. The length of the CDR3 is 11 residues. CDR1 is GKSSPN, CDR2 SITVG, per germline. The CDR3 spells CAWSPYREVFF. CDR3 DNA, as far as it was read: TGTGCCTGGAGCCCGTACAGAGAAGTCTTC.

A remark on this clone: Mouse names are used for the genes. The read gets to within 1 residue of the CDR3 end, and the germline J gene fills in the rest. V is TRBV2 and J is TRBJ2-1; D not resolved. Trimming took off 1 base at V and 5 bases at J, with 9 bases between the two ends. Germline lookup yields CDR1 LGHNA and CDR2 YSYQKL. The CDR3 is 14 amino acids. Incomplete CDR3 DNA: TGTGCCAGCAGCCAAGCGGACCTAAATGCTGAGCAGTTC. This sequence encodes CASSQADLNAEQF. The CDR3 in its entirety is CASSQADLNAEQFF.

A word on this clone: Genes and germline are mouse. CDR3 bases read: TGTGCTAGCAGTAGAGAAGGGGGCGAACAGTAC. Its translation is CASSREGGEQY. The full CDR3 protein reads CASSREGGEQYF. The chain combines TRBV17 with TRBJ2-7, with D possibly TRBD1 on 7 matching bases. With the read ending 1 residue before the CDR3 end, the germline J gene is used to fill in that end. The CDR3 length is 12 residues. The V and J ends lost 0 bases and 7 bases respectively, with 7 bases between them. Germline V CDR1 and CDR2: MNHDT, YYDKIL.

Comments on this clone: Gene names and germline match the mouse. The CDR3 end lies 1 residue beyond the end of the read and is filled in from the germline J gene. The genes are TRBV4 and TRBJ1-4; 9 nucleotides agree with TRBD1. There are 16 residues in the CDR3. V was clipped by 3 bases and J by 3 bases; unmatched bases: 5. Germline V gene sequence: CDR1 LGHDT, CDR2 YNNKQL (reference sequence). The covered CDR3 bases are TGTGCCAGCAGCTATCCCGGGACAGGGCCCAACGAAAGATTATTT. Translated, it gives CASSYPGTGPNERLF. The complete CDR3 sequence is CASSYPGTGPNERLFF.

A word on this clone: Gene and germline names: mouse. The sequenced fragment ends 1 residue before the CDR3 boundary, so the rest is inferred from the germline J gene. The gene calls are TRBV31 and TRBJ1-3; D unclear. This CDR3 comprises 14 residues. CDR1 is GKSSPN, CDR2 SITVG, per germline. V lost 0 bases and J lost 0, with 6 bases in between. The CDR3 bases that were read are TGTGCCTGGAGTCTACGGAATTCTGGAAATACGCTCTAT. It translates to CAWSLRNSGNTLY. The entire CDR3 protein reads CAWSLRNSGNTLYF.

Points on this clone: Gene labels here are mouse ones. The read ends 1 residue shy of where the CDR3 ends; the end is completed using the germline J gene. V is TRBV19 and J is TRBJ2-3; D unresolved. Trimming left V 1 base short and J 0 bases short, with 30 bases between. Germline CDR1 reads FNHDT; CDR2 reads SITEND (reference sequence). This CDR3 region has 22 residues. The sequenced CDR3 bases are TGTGCCAGCAGTATATTGACGGTGTGGGTAGGCCCCCCCAGGTCTAGTGCAGAAACGCTGTAT. Protein sequence: CASSILTVWVGPPRSSAETLY. The CDR3 as a whole reads CASSILTVWVGPPRSSAETLYF.

Concerning this clone itself: Mouse gene names and germline throughout. The read terminates 1 residue before the CDR3 end, so the remaining end is supplied by the germline J gene. The chain employs TRBV4 and TRBJ2-4; the match to TRBD2 covers 11 bases. This CDR3 has 14 residues. V shed 9 bases, J shed 1 base, and the junction held 3 bases outside the gene matches. From germline, CDR1 is LGHDT and CDR2 YNNKQL (reference sequence). The CDR3 sequence: CASPTGGGQNTLYF. The CDR3 DNA, read in part, is TGTGCCAGTCCGACTGGGGGGGGTCAAAACACCTTGTAC.

About this clone itself: Mouse gene names apply. Sequencing ends 1 residue short of the CDR3 end; the germline J gene provides the rest. Other DNA sequences within the sample encode an identical CDR3. The V gene is TRBV13-2, the J gene TRBJ2-4; 10 nucleotides line up with TRBD2. V lost 0 bases to trimming and J lost 0 bases; unmatched junction nucleotides: 4. CDR1 NNHNN and CDR2 SYGAGS come from the germline V gene (reference sequence). The CDR3 extends over 17 amino acids. The sequenced CDR3 bases are TGTGCCAGCGGTGATGCTAACTGGGGGGGAAGTCAAAACACCTTGTAC. This translates into CASGDANWGGSQNTLY. The CDR3 in its entirety is CASGDANWGGSQNTLYF.

To note about this clone: All gene names here are mouse names. The CDR3 end falls 1 residue outside the read, so it is completed with the germline J gene. The chain combines TRBV5 with TRBJ2-5; 9 positions match TRBD1. J was trimmed by 4 bases and V by 4 bases; bases with no gene match: 6. Germline CDR1 LGHNA, CDR2 YNLKQL (reference sequence). The CDR3 runs to 15 residues. The CDR3 is CASSPTGTGKDTQYF. The part of the CDR3 DNA that was read is TGTGCCAGCAGCCCCACCGGGACAGGGAAAGACACCCAGTAC.

As for this clone: Gene names denote mouse genes. The CDR3 extends 1 residue past the end of the read, so its final part is completed from the germline J gene. This chain uses TRBV17 with TRBJ2-3, with 8 bases matching TRBD2. There are 14 residues in the CDR3. The V and J ends lost 5 bases and 2 bases, in that order; junction bases with no gene match: 3. The germline V gene encodes CDR1 MNHDT and CDR2 YYDKIL. CDR3 loop: CASSVTGAAETLYF. CDR3 DNA, as far as it was read: TGTGCTAGCAGTGTGACTGGGGCTGCAGAAACGCTGTAT.

Remarks on this clone: Germline and genes: mouse. The observed sequence ends 1 residue before the CDR3 terminus, with the missing tail filled in from the germline J gene. V and J are TRBV20 and TRBJ1-3; D not resolved. The CDR3 length is 13 residues. The V gene lost 2 bases and the J gene lost 3 bases, with 8 bases spanning the gap. Germline lookup yields CDR1 GFQATS and CDR2 STVNSAI. CDR3 DNA (partial): TGTGGTGCTAGGTCTGGGATTGGAAATACGCTCTAT. Its protein product is CGARSGIGNTLY. The whole CDR3 protein reads CGARSGIGNTLYF.

Worth noting for this clone: The germline and genes are mouse ones. CDR3 loop: CASSLTGGDERLFF. Incomplete CDR3 DNA: TGTGCCAGCTCTCTAACAGGGGGCGACGAAAGATTATTT. V and J are TRBV12-1 and TRBJ1-4, with 9 bases identical to TRBD1. The CDR3 end is not reached by the read, which stops 1 residue before it; the germline J gene fills it in. The germline V gene has CDR1 SGHSN and CDR2 HYEKVE. The CDR3 has 14 amino acids. Losses at the gene ends were 1 base for V and 6 bases for J; bases not matched to a gene: 2.

As regards this clone: The germline and genes are mouse ones. Coverage ceases 1 residue before the CDR3 finishes, and the germline J gene fills in the end. The chain recombines TRBV3 with TRBJ2-1; 12 nucleotides align to TRBD2. Trimming cost V 4 bases and J 5 bases; bases outside gene matches: 3. The CDR3 runs 15 residues. Germline values: CDR1 SNHLY, CDR2 FYNGKV (reference sequence). The CDR3 protein is CASSSRLGGHAEQFF. The CDR3 bases that were read are TGTGCCAGCAGCTCCCGACTGGGGGGGCATGCTGAGCAGTTC.

About this clone: The listed genes are named as in mouse. The CDR3 goes on 1 residue after the read ends, and that part is filled in from the germline J gene. The chain couples TRBV13-2 to TRBJ2-5, with no clear D. The germline CDR1 and CDR2 sequences are NNHNN and SYGAGS (reference sequence). This CDR3 has 12 amino acids. V was shortened by 3 bases and J by 2 bases, with 4 bases between the two germline ends. The DNA read from the CDR3 is TGTGCCAGCGGTGGAACCCAAGACACCCAGTAC. The encoded protein is CASGGTQDTQY. The CDR3, in full, reads CASGGTQDTQYF.

A word on this clone: Mouse germline and gene names are used. The read ends 1 residue before the CDR3 terminus; that terminus is restored from the germline J gene. The V call is TRBV31, the J call TRBJ1-6; maybe TRBD1 (6 bases). TRBJ1-6 is an ORF for which the function is uncertain. V was pared by 2 bases and J by 5 bases, with 13 bases between. CDR1 is GKSSPN and CDR2 is SITVG in the germline V gene. The CDR3 extends over 15 amino acids. The CDR3 sequence: CAWSVRGHNNSPLYF. CDR3 bases read: TGTGCCTGGAGTGTCCGGGGACACAATAATTCGCCCCTCTAC.

Of note for this clone: Gene names are the mouse ones. The read terminates 1 residue ahead of where the CDR3 ends, so the germline J gene completes it. The chain carries TRBV13-2 and TRBJ2-1; D call uncertain. The V end lost 0 bases, the J end lost 4 bases, and 8 bases lay between the germline ends. This CDR3 has 14 amino acids. CDR1 is NNHNN, CDR2 SYGAGS, per germline (reference sequence). CDR3 bases read: TGTGCCAGCGGTGATGGGGTCCCTTATGCTGAGCAGTTC. Amino acids: CASGDGVPYAEQF. From start to end, the CDR3 is CASGDGVPYAEQFF.

This clone was recorded only once. Mouse gene names apply. This CDR3 is CASSLRQGMGTEVFF. CDR3 DNA (partial): TGTGCCAGCAGTCTCCGACAGGGGATGGGCACAGAAGTCTTC. The V and J genes are TRBV24 and TRBJ1-1; 8 bases are shared with TRBD1. Read sequence stops 1 residue before the CDR3 end, and the germline J gene provides the missing end. V lost 3 bases, J lost 4 bases, and 7 bases stayed unmatched. Germline V lookup: CDR1 KGHTA, CDR2 FRNEEI. This CDR3 is 15 amino acids long.